The 7 T cell receptor beta chains in this list originate from one sample, sequenced in a study of cytomegalovirus exposure and HLA in healthy donors. The PCR used 60 Vbeta and 13 Jbeta primers. Some clones are missing from TCRdb's copy, which holds only in-frame ones; the method was immunoSEQ multiplex PCR. The table lists about 130,000 clones, around 80% of them singletons. Sequenced material: PBMCs. The receptors here all came from a woman aged 18-35 years in good health and CMV-seropositive.

This rearrangement joins TRBV2 to TRBJ2-7, with D maybe TRBD2 (7 bases). Trimming stripped 2 bases from V and 6 bases from J, with 11 bases between. There are 13 residues in the CDR3. Germline V CDR1 and CDR2: SNHLY, FYNNEI. CDR3: CASSEQGRAEQYF. The CDR3 DNA sequence: TGTGCCAGCAGTGAACAGGGGAGGGCCGAGCAGTACTTC.

The CDR3 region is CASSLAYRGYSPLHF. The CDR3 DNA sequence: TGCGCCAGCAGCTTGGCCTACAGGGGTTACTCACCCCTCCACTTT. The V call is TRBV5-1, the J call TRBJ1-6, with TRBD1 matching 7 bases. Germline V gene data show CDR1 as SGHRS and CDR2 as YFSETQ. This CDR3 region has 15 residues. V shed 0 bases, J shed 10 bases, and the junction held 7 bases outside the gene matches.

This clone was found a few times. The chain uses TRBV7-9 and TRBJ2-3; D is unresolved. The CDR3 runs 11 residues. The V gene's germline CDR1 is SEHNR and CDR2 FQNEAQ (reference sequence). V was shortened by 5 bases and J by 2 bases, with 2 bases between the two germline ends. Here the CDR3 DNA reads TGTGCCAGCAGCCACACAGATACGCAGTATTTT. This translates into CASSHTDTQYF.

This chain uses TRBV10-3 with TRBJ1-6; no firm D call. Germline V gene lookup returns CDR1 ENHRY and CDR2 SYGVKD. V lost 2 bases and J 3 bases, leaving 11 bases between the germline ends. This CDR3 has 16 amino acids. The CDR3 spells CAISEASLDYNSPLHF. DNA for the CDR3: TGTGCCATCAGTGAGGCGTCACTAGACTATAATTCACCCCTCCACTTT.

V is TRBV5-1 and J is TRBJ1-4; the D gene is possibly TRBD1 (6 bases). This CDR3 comprises 15 residues. CDR1 SGHRS and CDR2 YFSETQ come from the germline V gene. V was pared by 3 bases and J by 7 bases, with 16 bases between. The chain's CDR3 is CASSSTGEGGEKLFF. The CDR3 DNA is TGCGCCAGCAGCTCGACAGGCGAAGGGGGTGAAAAACTGTTTTTT.

V usage is TRBV9 and J usage is TRBJ2-7; perhaps TRBD2 as D (5 bases). Trimming took 3 bases from V and 4 from J, leaving 8 bases between them. CDR1 SGDLS and CDR2 YYNGEE come from the germline V gene. The CDR3 is 12 residues long. The chain's CDR3 is CASSGRSYEQYF. DNA of the CDR3: TGTGCCAGCAGCGGGAGGAGTTACGAGCAGTACTTC.

The rearrangement joins TRBV6-5 to TRBJ2-5; tentatively, D is TRBD2 (7 bases). This CDR3 is built from 14 residues. The germline V gene has CDR1 MNHEY and CDR2 SVGAGI. The V and J ends lost 5 bases and 5 bases respectively, with 15 bases between them. The CDR3 region is CASSRGGGTETQYF. The CDR3 DNA is TGTGCCAGCAGTAGAGGGGGGGGTACGGAGACCCAGTACTTC.